This T cell receptor (beta chain) was obtained from a study of post-analysis software for immune sequencing data (dated by TCRdb to the mid-2010s). The study in broad terms: The recorded disease courses included relapsing-remitting, secondary progressive and progressive-relapsing multiple sclerosis, and some patients had no subtype annotation. The patient repertoires were compared against some twelve previously published healthy control repertoires obtained from donors aged roughly 6 to 28 years. A subset of samples was prepared in parallel using single-end sample barcoding, then pooled and co-amplified after Illumina adapter ligation.

For this clonotype: It lacks a known antigen. Base-call qualities are not available, and no considerably larger clone is one nucleotide away.

General conclusions and limits of the study: The control group was slightly older than the multiple sclerosis patient group. Normalized Chao1 diversity was significantly lower in multiple sclerosis patients than controls, suggesting substantial peripheral T-cell clonal expansion. Roughly 5 TRBV segments, including TRBV5-6, TRBV5-1 and TRBV20-1, were significantly more frequent in patients than controls. When samples were clustered directly using the F measure, samples prepared in the same batch co-clustered strongly, which prompted a batch-effect correction.

TCR beta repertoires were profiled from peripheral blood of over 10 young patients with multiple sclerosis to demonstrate the VDJtools post-analysis software. Multiple sclerosis patients were children and adolescents aged roughly 6 to 17 years. The receptor library was made with PCR. Sequenced on an Illumina HiSeq 2500. To reduce PCR and sequencing biases, unique molecular identifiers were built into the TCR beta cDNA libraries. Per 1 to 10 million input T cells, roughly 500,000 cDNA molecules were obtained, such that each molecule approximated one T cell. The same protocol used for the earlier healthy control dataset was applied to prepare and sequence the patient libraries. Within a given batch, samples were prepared together, multiplexed and sequenced on the same HiSeq lane. Under the source paper's analysis protocol: MIGEC handled the raw barcoded reads, throwing out single-read molecular identifier groups before consensus assembly and CDR3 extraction. VDJtools was used for post-analysis of the clonotype tables, and diversity was normalized by down-sampling every dataset to the size of the smallest sample. In repertoire overlap clustering, CDR3 amino acid sequences, but not nucleotide sequences, were matched to correct batch-related cross-sample contamination. Through fastp at Q25 and MiXCR, TCRdb rebuilt clones from the public reads, retaining in-frame beta chains. Entries are consolidated by CDR3 protein sequence, retaining the most common genes and DNA. The V and J calls shown here were made by TCRdb, not taken from the authors' results. A total of approximately 630,000 distinct CDR3 sequences appear in this sample, approximately 60% of them only once. The top ten clones comprise 11% of the sample.

The CDR3 covers 12 residues, taking in both the cysteine and the phenylalanine. Only CDR3 DNA is held: 36 bases, read in frame from base 1. CDR1 DFQATT and CDR2 SNEGSKA were looked up in the germline V gene (reference sequence). Cut back by 0 bases and 1 base, the V and J ends lie 2 bases apart. The chain couples TRBV20-1 to TRBJ2-3; no D gene can be assigned with confidence. Sequencing was carried out using blood. This sequence was found in a girl aged 2 to 9 with multiple sclerosis. The nucleotide sequence reads TGCAGTGCTAGAGATCGCACAGATACGCAGTATTTT. Its protein product is CSARDRTDTQYF.